Listed below are T cell receptor beta chains from one sample, sequenced in a study of blood T cell repertoires in COVID-19. Libraries were prepared by immunoSEQ multiplex PCR; TCRdb keeps only in-frame clonotypes and omits some of them. The repertoire holds 95,000 or so clones, with about nine tenths as singletons. Specimen: peripheral blood. Receptor source: a woman in her seventies with acute or convalescent COVID-19. CDR3s include the opening cysteine and the closing phenylalanine or tryptophan. The order of the fields is J gene, V gene, clone size, D gene, CDR3 DNA, CDR3 protein. A D gene is named only where the DNA matches it firmly. Rows give clone size only sometimes, using once, few, many, or a class for an expanded clone.

J: TRBJ2-5
V: TRBV30
size: .
D: .
DNA: TGTGCCTGGATCGGGTCGGAGACCCAGTACTTC
CDR3: CAWIGSETQYF

J: TRBJ1-1
V: TRBV19
size: .
D: .
DNA: TGTGCCAGTAGTGCTGGACCCGGGATGAACACTGAAGCTTTCTTT
CDR3: CASSAGPGMNTEAFF

J: TRBJ1-3
V: TRBV5-8
size: once
D: .
DNA: TGTGCCAGCAGCTTGTGGCTGTCCTCTGGAAACACCATATATTTT
CDR3: CASSLWLSSGNTIYF

J: TRBJ2-1
V: TRBV19
size: .
D: TRBD1
DNA: TGTGCCAGTAGTCGACGGACAGGGTTATCCTCCAATGAGCAGTTCTTC
CDR3: CASSRRTGLSSNEQFF

J: TRBJ1-5
V: TRBV28
size: .
D: .
DNA: TGTGCCAGCAGACAGCCCTCTCAGCCCCAGCATTTT
CDR3: CASRQPSQPQHF

J: TRBJ2-1
V: TRBV15
size: .
D: TRBD2
DNA: TGTGCCACCAGCGTAGCGGGAGGCGGGAATGAGCAGTTCTTC
CDR3: CATSVAGGGNEQFF

J: TRBJ1-2
V: TRBV10-3
size: .
D: TRBD1
DNA: TGTGCCATCAGTGAGTCAGGGTGGAAAAAACAGGGGGCTCTGGGCTACACCTTC
CDR3: CAISESGWKKQGALGYTF

J: TRBJ1-3
V: TRBV3-1/TRBV3-2
size: .
D: .
DNA: TGTGCCAGCAGCCAATGGGGGGATGGAAACACCATATATTTT
CDR3: CASSQWGDGNTIYF

J: TRBJ2-7
V: TRBV7-9
size: .
D: TRBD2
DNA: TGTGCCAGCAGCTTAGTGTATGGGGGAGGGCCCTCCGAGCAGTACTTC
CDR3: CASSLVYGGGPSEQYF

J: TRBJ2-2
V: TRBV19
size: .
D: .
DNA: TGTGCCAGTAGTATTTGGGGGCCCGGGGAGCTGTTTTTT
CDR3: CASSIWGPGELFF

J: TRBJ2-5
V: TRBV24-1
size: .
D: TRBD1
DNA: TGTGCCACCAGTGCCGCCTCCGGGACAGGCCCGACTCGAGAGACCCAGTACTTC
CDR3: CATSAASGTGPTRETQYF

J: TRBJ1-6
V: TRBV3-1/TRBV3-2
size: .
D: .
DNA: TGTGCCAGCAGCCACGGGGGACCCCCAGTCCGTCATAATTCACCCCTCCACTTT
CDR3: CASSHGGPPVRHNSPLHF

J: TRBJ2-3
V: TRBV6-5
size: .
D: .
DNA: TGTGCCAGCAGTTACCAGCGGAGCACAGATACGCAGTATTTT
CDR3: CASSYQRSTDTQYF

J: TRBJ1-2
V: TRBV30
size: .
D: .
DNA: TGTGCCTGGAGTGTAATTGGGCAGGGAGGCTACACCTTC
CDR3: CAWSVIGQGGYTF

J: TRBJ2-3
V: TRBV2
size: .
D: TRBD2
DNA: TGTGCCAGCAGTAACGGGGGGGCCCTCACAGATACGCAGTATTTT
CDR3: CASSNGGALTDTQYF

J: TRBJ1-1
V: TRBV19
size: once
D: .
DNA: TGTGCCAGTAGTACTCGGGACACTTTGAACACTGAAGCTTTCTTT
CDR3: CASSTRDTLNTEAFF

J: TRBJ1-1
V: TRBV29-1
size: .
D: TRBD1
DNA: TGCAGCGTTGCGTCAGGGGGCAAACACACTGAAGCTTTCTTT
CDR3: CSVASGGKHTEAFF

J: TRBJ2-5
V: TRBV5-4
size: once
D: TRBD2
DNA: TGTGCCAGCAGCTTGAGGACTAGCGGGCCTATAGAGACCCAGTACTTC
CDR3: CASSLRTSGPIETQYF

J: TRBJ1-2
V: TRBV3-1/TRBV3-2
size: few
D: .
DNA: TGTGCCAGCAGCTTTACAGGGAACTATGGCTACACCTTC
CDR3: CASSFTGNYGYTF

J: TRBJ1-2
V: TRBV20-1
size: .
D: .
DNA: TGCAGTGCTACGGGGGGCAATGGCTACACCTTC
CDR3: CSATGGNGYTF

J: TRBJ2-7
V: TRBV27
size: few
D: TRBD2
DNA: TGTGCCAGCAGTTTCGGGGCTAGCGGGACCTACGAGCAGTACTTC
CDR3: CASSFGASGTYEQYF

J: TRBJ1-4
V: TRBV4-1
size: .
D: TRBD1
DNA: TGCGCCAGCAGCCAAGATCTCGGGAGGACAGGGAATGAAAAACTGTTTTTT
CDR3: CASSQDLGRTGNEKLFF

J: TRBJ1-2
V: TRBV2
size: .
D: .
DNA: TGTGCCAGCGCTTCCCAAAAGGGGTTATATGGCTACACCTTC
CDR3: CASASQKGLYGYTF

J: TRBJ1-6
V: TRBV19
size: .
D: TRBD1
DNA: TGTGCCAGTAGCGACATTCTCAGGGGGCAAGGATCACCCCTCCACTTT
CDR3: CASSDILRGQGSPLHF

J: TRBJ2-5
V: TRBV5-1
size: .
D: TRBD1
DNA: TGCGCCAGCAGGTACCGGACAGGTCCCGAGGAGACCCAGTACTTC
CDR3: CASRYRTGPEETQYF

J: TRBJ1-1
V: TRBV27
size: .
D: TRBD1
DNA: TGTGCCAGCAGTTTGGACAGGTTGAACACTGAAGCTTTCTTT
CDR3: CASSLDRLNTEAFF

J: TRBJ2-5
V: TRBV12-3/TRBV12-4
size: .
D: TRBD1
DNA: TGTGCCAGCAGACCAGGGGGCGGGGAGACCCAGTACTTC
CDR3: CASRPGGGETQYF

J: TRBJ2-1
V: TRBV20-1
size: once
D: TRBD2
DNA: TGCAGTGCTAGTCAGCTAGCGGTCGGACCTGAGCAGTTCTTC
CDR3: CSASQLAVGPEQFF

J: TRBJ1-4
V: TRBV19
size: .
D: .
DNA: TGTGCCAGTAGTATAAGAAATCTTGTGTCCCTCGGTGAAAAACTGTTTTTT
CDR3: CASSIRNLVSLGEKLFF

J: TRBJ2-5
V: TRBV18
size: .
D: .
DNA: TGTGCCAGCCGGGATCAAGAGACCCAGTACTTC
CDR3: CASRDQETQYF

J: TRBJ2-2
V: TRBV28
size: .
D: TRBD2
DNA: TGTGCCAGCGGCCTACTAGCGGGAGACACCGGGGAGCTGTTTTTT
CDR3: CASGLLAGDTGELFF

J: TRBJ2-6
V: TRBV14
size: .
D: .
DNA: TGTGCCAGCAGCCAATTAACAGGTTCAGCGGGGGCCAACGTCCTGACTTTC
CDR3: CASSQLTGSAGANVLTF

J: TRBJ1-2
V: TRBV14
size: .
D: .
DNA: TGTGCCAGCAGCCCCGGAGGGTACTATGGCTACACCTTC
CDR3: CASSPGGYYGYTF

J: TRBJ2-7
V: TRBV2
size: .
D: .
DNA: TGTGCCAGCGACACCAGGTGGCCTTCACCTTCCTACGAGCAGTACTTC
CDR3: CASDTRWPSPSYEQYF

J: TRBJ1-4
V: TRBV5-1
size: once
D: TRBD1
DNA: TGCGCCAGCAGCCCAAGAGCGGGACAGGCAGCAACTAATGAAAAACTGTTTTTT
CDR3: CASSPRAGQAATNEKLFF

J: TRBJ1-6
V: TRBV28
size: .
D: TRBD1
DNA: TGTGCCAGCAGTTCCCCGACAGGGTCTCATTCACCCCTCCACTTT
CDR3: CASSSPTGSHSPLHF

J: TRBJ1-1
V: TRBV19
size: .
D: TRBD1
DNA: TGTGCCAGTAGTAAGGACAGGGGCCGCACTGAAGCTTTCTTT
CDR3: CASSKDRGRTEAFF

J: TRBJ1-1
V: TRBV5-1
size: .
D: .
DNA: TGCGCCAGCAGCTCGCCCGGGACATCGCTATTCTTT
CDR3: CASSSPGTSLFF

J: TRBJ1-5
V: TRBV4-1
size: .
D: TRBD1
DNA: TGCGCCAGCAGCCAAGCCACAGGGGGCGCGGGGCCCCAGCATTTT
CDR3: CASSQATGGAGPQHF

J: TRBJ1-3
V: TRBV7-8
size: .
D: TRBD1
DNA: TGTGCCAGCAGCTCGCGGACAGGGGGCGACGGAAACACCATATATTTT
CDR3: CASSSRTGGDGNTIYF

J: TRBJ2-2
V: TRBV12-3/TRBV12-4
size: .
D: .
DNA: TGTGCCAGCAGTTTGCAGGGGATCGCGGAGCTGTTTTTT
CDR3: CASSLQGIAELFF

J: TRBJ2-3
V: TRBV11-2
size: once
D: TRBD2
DNA: TGTGCCAGCAGTTACCTAACTAGCGCCCGCACAGATACGCAGTATTTT
CDR3: CASSYLTSARTDTQYF

J: TRBJ1-1
V: TRBV28
size: .
D: TRBD1
DNA: TGTGCCAGCAGTTTAGCGGGACAGGATAGTGAAGCTTTCTTT
CDR3: CASSLAGQDSEAFF

J: TRBJ1-2
V: TRBV7-9
size: .
D: TRBD1
DNA: TGTGCCAGCAGCTTGACAGGGGGCACAAGGTTTAACTATGGCTACACCTTC
CDR3: CASSLTGGTRFNYGYTF

J: TRBJ2-2
V: TRBV18
size: .
D: TRBD1
DNA: TGTGCCAGCTCATCGATATCGACAGGGGGATGGACCGGGGAGCTGTTTTTT
CDR3: CASSSISTGGWTGELFF

J: TRBJ1-2
V: TRBV29-1
size: .
D: .
DNA: TGCAGCGTTCAGAAGGGTGGAGGTGGCTACACCTTC
CDR3: CSVQKGGGGYTF

J: TRBJ2-1
V: TRBV4-1
size: .
D: .
DNA: TGCGCCAGCAGCCAAGATTCGGGACTCCCCCAGTTCTTC
CDR3: CASSQDSGLPQFF

J: TRBJ2-1
V: TRBV3-1/TRBV3-2
size: .
D: TRBD2
DNA: TGTGCCAGCAGCCGTCGGGCGGGGGGTCACAATGAGCAGTTCTTC
CDR3: CASSRRAGGHNEQFF

J: TRBJ2-5
V: TRBV7-9
size: once
D: TRBD1
DNA: TGTGCCAGCAGCTTAGGGACAGGGCTTAACCAAGAGACCCAGTACTTC
CDR3: CASSLGTGLNQETQYF